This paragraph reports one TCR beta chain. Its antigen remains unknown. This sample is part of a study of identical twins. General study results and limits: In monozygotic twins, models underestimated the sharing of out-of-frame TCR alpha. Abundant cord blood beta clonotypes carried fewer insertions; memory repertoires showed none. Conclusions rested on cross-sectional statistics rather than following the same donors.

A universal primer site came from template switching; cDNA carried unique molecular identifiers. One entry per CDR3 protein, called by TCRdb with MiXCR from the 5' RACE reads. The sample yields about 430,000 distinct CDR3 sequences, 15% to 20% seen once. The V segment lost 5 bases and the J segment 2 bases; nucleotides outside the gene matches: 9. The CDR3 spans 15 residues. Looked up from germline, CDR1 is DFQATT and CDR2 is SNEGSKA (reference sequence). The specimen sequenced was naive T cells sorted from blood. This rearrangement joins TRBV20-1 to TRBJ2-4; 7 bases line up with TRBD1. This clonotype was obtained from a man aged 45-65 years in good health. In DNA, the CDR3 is TGCAGTGCTCCACCCGACAGGGATACCAAAAACATTCAGTACTTC. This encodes CSAPPDRDTKNIQYF.